This paragraph reports one T cell receptor beta chain. This specimen belongs to a study of shared clonotypes between healthy human individuals. The table came from immunoSEQ multiplex PCR; TCRdb's copy has only in-frame clones and leaves some out. The sample lists over a million clones, 96% occurring once. The CDR3 extends over 13 amino acids. Per germline, CDR1 SGDLS and CDR2 YYNGEE. The germline V and J ends were trimmed by 3 bases and 7 bases, with 11 bases remaining between them. V gene TRBV9 combines with J gene TRBJ2-4; no clear D gene. Sequencing was carried out using naive CD4+ T cells sorted from blood. Subset noted: CD45RA+ positively selected. This TCR was sampled from a man aged 25 to 40 in good health. The CDR3 DNA reads as TGTGCCAGCAGCGAGGGCTCCGGGAACATTCAGTACTTC. As protein: CASSEGSGNIQYF.